Listed here are 14 T cell receptor beta chains from one sample, sequenced in a study of graft-versus-host responses after intestinal transplantation. No antigen has been identified for these receptors. Clones were sequenced by immunoSEQ multiplex PCR, and TCRdb holds only the in-frame ones, with some missing. This table has some 50,000 clones, approximately 88% appearing once. Sequenced here: unstimulated CD4+ T cells sorted from spleen or lymph node cells, sampled before transplant. These receptors came from a human donor who was the organ donor for an intestinal transplant.

This chain links TRBV5-8 with TRBJ2-3; 11 nucleotides agree with TRBD1. V trimming: 4 bases; J trimming: 2 bases; junction bases outside the gene matches: 15. CDR3 size: 19 residues. Germline V gives CDR1 SGHTS, CDR2 YDEGEE. CDR3 sequence: CASSTGQGASFPSTDTQYF. The CDR3 DNA reads as TGTGCCAGCAGCACAGGACAGGGGGCCTCCTTCCCATCCACAGATACGCAGTATTTT.

The genes are TRBV7-2 and TRBJ2-3, with a weak D call TRBD2 (6 bases). Looked up from germline, CDR1 is SGHTA and CDR2 is FQGNSA. The CDR3 loop spans 15 amino acids. Trimming took off 2 bases at V and 4 bases at J, with 13 bases between the two ends. The CDR3 DNA reads TGTGCCAGCAGCTTATTGGCGGGGACTGCAGATACGCAGTATTTT. This gives the protein CASSLLAGTADTQYF.

The chain uses TRBV19 and TRBJ2-2, with 8 bases matching TRBD2. Germline CDR1 is LNHDA and CDR2 is SQIVND (reference sequence). CDR3 length: 18 amino acids. With V trimmed by 3 bases and J by 2 bases, 11 bases remained unmatched. CDR3 sequence: CASSIIRLAGTNTGELFF. CDR3 in DNA: TGTGCCAGTAGTATTATTCGGCTAGCGGGTACTAACACCGGGGAGCTGTTTTTT.

This clone has a single count. The chain joins TRBV28 to TRBJ1-6; D possibly corresponds to TRBD1 (6 bases). Trimming cost V 2 bases and J 3 bases, with 14 bases left between them. Germline V gene lookup returns CDR1 MDHEN and CDR2 SYDVKM. This CDR3 is built from 17 residues. The CDR3 here is CASSLPPDRHYNSPLHF. Written as DNA, the CDR3 is TGTGCCAGCAGTTTACCTCCCGACAGGCACTATAATTCACCCCTCCACTTT.

The V gene is TRBV5-1, the J gene TRBJ1-4; D is perhaps TRBD1 (6 bases). In germline, CDR1 is SGHRS, CDR2 YFSETQ. Trimming shortened V by 1 base and J by 7 bases, and 11 bases separated the two germline ends. This CDR3 is built from 14 residues. The DNA of the CDR3 is TGCGCCAGCAGCTTGAAACAGGGAGGTGAAAAACTGTTTTTT. This translates into CASSLKQGGEKLFF.

The rearrangement joins TRBV4-3 to TRBJ1-2; a weak D match, TRBD1 (6 bases). The CDR3 runs 14 residues. The germline V gene has CDR1 LGHNA and CDR2 YSLEER. Trimming took 3 bases from V and 4 from J, leaving 12 bases between them. The CDR3 nucleotides read TGCGCCAGCAGCCAGGAACAGGGAATCTATGGCTACACCTTC. Amino acid sequence: CASSQEQGIYGYTF.

This clone came up once. The V and J genes are TRBV5-5 and TRBJ1-3; D is ambiguous. The CDR3 extends over 16 amino acids. Trimming removed 0 bases at V and 4 bases at J, with 14 bases between. The V gene's germline CDR1 is SGHKS and CDR2 YYEKEE (reference sequence). The CDR3 DNA follows: TGTGCCAGCAGCTTGGCCGGGTCTTGGACGGGAAACACCATATATTTT. This encodes CASSLAGSWTGNTIYF.

The V gene is TRBV19, the J gene TRBJ2-7; 7 bases are shared with TRBD1. Germline V gives CDR1 LNHDA, CDR2 SQIVND (reference sequence). CDR3 length equals 14 residues. Trimming at V came to 7 bases and at J to 3 bases, leaving 9 bases not matched to a gene. The DNA for the CDR3 is TGTGCCAGTAAGATCCAACAGGGGCTCTACGAGCAGTACTTC. Its translation is CASKIQQGLYEQYF.

The V and J genes are TRBV7-8 and TRBJ2-5; D gene unclear. Near its end, the DNA agrees better with TRBJ2-7, so the J call may be wrong. The CDR3 extends over 18 amino acids. Germline lookup yields CDR1 SGHVS and CDR2 FQNEAQ. This CDR3 reads CASSQESALVLLTYEQYF. CDR3 bases: TGTGCCAGCAGCCAGGAGTCCGCGCTAGTCCTATTAACCTACGAGCAGTACTTC.

The rearrangement links TRBV27 to TRBJ2-1; 9 nucleotides match TRBD2. The CDR3 is 17 amino acids. V trimming: 3 bases; J trimming: 0 bases; junction bases outside the gene matches: 6. Germline CDR1 and CDR2: MNHEY and SMNVEV (reference sequence). The CDR3 spells CASSFKRGVVSYNEQFF. For the CDR3, the DNA is TGTGCCAGCAGTTTTAAGCGGGGGGTTGTCTCCTACAATGAGCAGTTCTTC.

The rearrangement links TRBV7-2 to TRBJ2-7; 7 nucleotides agree with TRBD2. The germline V gene encodes CDR1 SGHTA and CDR2 FQGNSA. CDR3 length: 16 amino acids. The V and J ends lost 5 bases and 0 bases, in that order; junction bases with no gene match: 10. The CDR3 region is CASSRRGGQSSYEQYF. For the CDR3, the DNA is TGTGCCAGCAGCCGACGGGGAGGGCAGAGCTCCTACGAGCAGTACTTC.

This clone has just a few counts. V gene TRBV5-1 combines with J gene TRBJ2-7; D unresolved. The germline V and J ends were trimmed by 4 bases and 2 bases, with 7 bases remaining between them. CDR3 size: 12 residues. Germline assignment: CDR1 SGHRS and CDR2 YFSETQ. The CDR3 loop is CASSPPTYEQYF. DNA of the CDR3: TGCGCCAGCAGCCCGCCTACCTACGAGCAGTACTTC.

The chain recombines TRBV7-9 with TRBJ2-3; 7 bases line up with TRBD1. The CDR3 has 16 amino acids. CDR1 SEHNR and CDR2 FQNEAQ come from the germline V gene (reference sequence). Germline trimming cut 5 bases from V and 2 bases from J; bases unmatched to any gene: 10. The CDR3 DNA reads TGTGCCAGCAGCCACGTAGGGGGCCGGTTCACAGATACGCAGTATTTT. Amino acids: CASSHVGGRFTDTQYF.

The chain is built from TRBV5-4 and TRBJ1-2, with 8 bases matching TRBD1. CDR3 length: 13 residues. From germline, CDR1 is SGHNT and CDR2 YYREEE (reference sequence). J lost 4 bases, V lost 4 bases, and 3 bases had no gene match. The CDR3 protein is CASSPDRGYGYTF. CDR3 bases: TGTGCCAGCAGCCCCGACAGGGGCTATGGCTACACCTTC.